Listed below are T cell receptor beta chains from one sample, sequenced in a study of shared clonotypes between healthy human individuals. Generated by immunoSEQ multiplex PCR, the TCRdb table keeps only in-frame clones and is missing some. The repertoire has some 89,000 clones, less than 80% of them found once; the top ten carry less than 55%. The sequenced sample consisted of memory CD8+ T cells sorted from blood. Receptors originate from a man aged 30 to 45 in good health. The conserved cysteine and the conserved F or W are not part of the CDR3 here. Fields, in order: V gene, clone size, D gene, J gene, CDR3 protein. The D gene is left open where the match is weak. Not all rows give a size; the values are once, few, many and, for expanded clones, a class.

V gene: TRBV7-9
clone size: -
D gene: -
J gene: TRBJ2-3
CDR3 protein: ASSPGQSTDTQY

V gene: TRBV13
clone size: once
D gene: TRBD2
J gene: TRBJ2-3
CDR3 protein: ASSFRLAADTQY

V gene: TRBV6-1
clone size: -
D gene: -
J gene: TRBJ1-1
CDR3 protein: ASSEARYRSEAF

V gene: TRBV30
clone size: many
D gene: -
J gene: TRBJ1-1
CDR3 protein: AWTETVPNTEAF

V gene: TRBV9
clone size: -
D gene: TRBD2
J gene: TRBJ2-1
CDR3 protein: ASSVAGGSRGEQF

V gene: TRBV7-9
clone size: -
D gene: -
J gene: TRBJ1-2
CDR3 protein: ASSLNSEWSFYGYT

V gene: TRBV29-1
clone size: -
D gene: TRBD2
J gene: TRBJ2-4
CDR3 protein: SVWGGRDSKNIQY

V gene: TRBV11-2
clone size: few
D gene: -
J gene: TRBJ1-4
CDR3 protein: ASSSDWSTNEKLF

V gene: TRBV6-4
clone size: few
D gene: TRBD2
J gene: TRBJ2-3
CDR3 protein: ASSVRGGTDTQY

V gene: TRBV5-6
clone size: many
D gene: -
J gene: TRBJ2-5
CDR3 protein: ASSLAAPWETQY

V gene: TRBV30
clone size: -
D gene: -
J gene: TRBJ2-5
CDR3 protein: AWSVNRGRLTTTQY

V gene: TRBV7-3
clone size: -
D gene: -
J gene: TRBJ2-3
CDR3 protein: ASSPGVTSTDTQY

V gene: TRBV6-5
clone size: few
D gene: TRBD1
J gene: TRBJ2-7
CDR3 protein: ASSTGTGGYEQY

V gene: TRBV10-3
clone size: -
D gene: -
J gene: TRBJ1-1
CDR3 protein: AISEMNTEAF

V gene: TRBV6-4
clone size: -
D gene: TRBD2
J gene: TRBJ2-1
CDR3 protein: ASSEAGVVNEQF

V gene: TRBV4-1
clone size: -
D gene: TRBD2
J gene: TRBJ2-5
CDR3 protein: ASSQKLAQETQY

V gene: TRBV13
clone size: few
D gene: TRBD1
J gene: TRBJ1-1
CDR3 protein: ASSLEGQGEAF

V gene: TRBV6-1
clone size: -
D gene: TRBD2
J gene: TRBJ2-7
CDR3 protein: ASSPGASGSHEQY

V gene: TRBV11-2
clone size: few
D gene: -
J gene: TRBJ2-5
CDR3 protein: ASSYRRGSGQETQY

V gene: TRBV20-1
clone size: -
D gene: -
J gene: TRBJ2-1
CDR3 protein: SAPDYNEQF

V gene: TRBV28
clone size: -
D gene: TRBD1
J gene: TRBJ2-7
CDR3 protein: ASRGGLIYEQY

V gene: TRBV11-2
clone size: -
D gene: -
J gene: TRBJ1-4
CDR3 protein: ASSPLTGPNEKLF

V gene: TRBV19
clone size: -
D gene: -
J gene: TRBJ2-3
CDR3 protein: ASSMGHGSTDTQY

V gene: TRBV9
clone size: -
D gene: TRBD2
J gene: TRBJ2-1
CDR3 protein: ASSVEKLAGAGEQF

V gene: TRBV5-5
clone size: once
D gene: -
J gene: TRBJ1-1
CDR3 protein: ASSLGAGSTEAF

V gene: TRBV11-3
clone size: few
D gene: TRBD1
J gene: TRBJ2-1
CDR3 protein: ASSLGQGADNEQF

V gene: TRBV28
clone size: once
D gene: -
J gene: TRBJ2-6
CDR3 protein: ASSFGTDSSGANVLT

V gene: TRBV6-1
clone size: -
D gene: -
J gene: TRBJ2-7
CDR3 protein: ASGGASDIYEQY

V gene: TRBV18
clone size: -
D gene: TRBD1
J gene: TRBJ1-3
CDR3 protein: ASSQTGTPSSGNTIY

V gene: TRBV29-1
clone size: -
D gene: -
J gene: TRBJ2-7
CDR3 protein: SVLVSYEQY

V gene: TRBV5-1
clone size: -
D gene: TRBD2
J gene: TRBJ2-1
CDR3 protein: ASSLWGDPSGSDEQF

V gene: TRBV6-5
clone size: -
D gene: -
J gene: TRBJ2-7
CDR3 protein: ASSYALGSYYEQY

V gene: TRBV11-2
clone size: -
D gene: -
J gene: TRBJ1-1
CDR3 protein: ASSQEGNQNTEAF

V gene: TRBV5-1
clone size: once
D gene: TRBD2
J gene: TRBJ2-6
CDR3 protein: ASSPDSSSGSSGANVLT

V gene: TRBV27
clone size: -
D gene: -
J gene: TRBJ1-5
CDR3 protein: ASRMTVDSNQPQH

V gene: TRBV27
clone size: -
D gene: TRBD1
J gene: TRBJ1-5
CDR3 protein: ASRRDRSNQPQH

V gene: TRBV6-5
clone size: many
D gene: -
J gene: TRBJ2-7
CDR3 protein: ASSYTSGTPSYEQY

V gene: TRBV6-5
clone size: -
D gene: -
J gene: TRBJ1-2
CDR3 protein: ASRPGHLYGYT

V gene: TRBV9
clone size: -
D gene: TRBD2
J gene: TRBJ2-1
CDR3 protein: ASSVGLAGADNEQF

V gene: TRBV25-1
clone size: few
D gene: TRBD1
J gene: TRBJ1-5
CDR3 protein: ASSDRDSSFQH

V gene: TRBV10-2
clone size: -
D gene: TRBD1
J gene: TRBJ2-7
CDR3 protein: ASSNAGTGFEQY

V gene: TRBV28
clone size: -
D gene: -
J gene: TRBJ1-5
CDR3 protein: ASSLALRGNQPQH

V gene: TRBV20-1
clone size: -
D gene: -
J gene: TRBJ2-5
CDR3 protein: SAGETQY

V gene: TRBV25-1
clone size: -
D gene: -
J gene: TRBJ1-2
CDR3 protein: ASSEWSWVPKA

V gene: TRBV7-2
clone size: -
D gene: TRBD2
J gene: TRBJ2-7
CDR3 protein: ASSSRSGGSSYEQY

V gene: TRBV4-3
clone size: -
D gene: TRBD1
J gene: TRBJ2-1
CDR3 protein: ASSQASPGTGGNEQF

V gene: TRBV11-2
clone size: -
D gene: TRBD1
J gene: TRBJ2-7
CDR3 protein: ASSRLDRGGHEQY

V gene: TRBV5-5
clone size: -
D gene: -
J gene: TRBJ2-7
CDR3 protein: ASSLALRYEQY

V gene: TRBV2
clone size: -
D gene: -
J gene: TRBJ2-7
CDR3 protein: ASTDRRSYEQY

V gene: TRBV14
clone size: many
D gene: TRBD2
J gene: TRBJ2-1
CDR3 protein: ASSQTGLAAYNEQF

V gene: TRBV7-9
clone size: -
D gene: -
J gene: TRBJ2-7
CDR3 protein: ASSDGGVRSSYEQY

V gene: TRBV29-1
clone size: few
D gene: -
J gene: TRBJ2-7
CDR3 protein: SVVILDENEQY

V gene: TRBV7-6
clone size: -
D gene: -
J gene: TRBJ2-7
CDR3 protein: ASSVETGTFNEQY

V gene: TRBV6-1
clone size: -
D gene: -
J gene: TRBJ2-3
CDR3 protein: ASSGGAGQSTDTQY

V gene: TRBV28
clone size: -
D gene: TRBD1
J gene: TRBJ2-5
CDR3 protein: ASSSQVGRGYQETQY

V gene: TRBV10-1
clone size: few
D gene: -
J gene: TRBJ2-7
CDR3 protein: ASSESGQPEQY

V gene: TRBV10-3
clone size: -
D gene: TRBD1
J gene: TRBJ1-5
CDR3 protein: AISEGGTGVQPQH